This section outlines one TCR beta chain sequence together with its context. The sample is drawn from a study of control samples from healthy donors and cancer patients. Method: immunoSEQ multiplex PCR; TCRdb's copy keeps in-frame clones and lacks some. This table holds approximately 94,000 clones, just over 90% found once. V was clipped by 4 bases and J by 5 bases, with 24 bases between them. CDR1 is KGHSH, CDR2 LQKENI, per germline. The CDR3 runs 17 residues. This TCR was sampled from a woman aged 25 to 39 in good health. The source material was blood. The V and J genes are TRBV18 and TRBJ2-7; perhaps TRBD1 as D (6 bases). CDR3 nucleotide sequence: TGTGCCAGCTCACGCTACTCACAGGGAAGATCCCTCCACGAGCAGTACTTC. This gives the protein CASSRYSQGRSLHEQYF. The complete variable domain, with remaining parts taken from reference TRBV18 and TRBJ2-7, reads NAGVMQNPRHLVRRRGQEARLRCSPMKGHSHVYWYRQLPEEGLKFMVYLQKENIIDESGMPKERFSAEFPKEGPSILRIQQVVRGDSAAYFCASSRYSQGRSLHEQYFGPGTRLTVT.